This is a list of T cell receptor beta chains from one sample in a study of control samples from healthy donors and cancer patients. Using immunoSEQ multiplex PCR, the repertoire was profiled, and TCRdb retains in-frame clones only, with some absent. The repertoire holds about 40,000 clones, approximately 90% seen once, with around 3.6% in the top ten. The sample consisted of blood. The receptors were sampled from a woman aged 45-65 years in good health. CDR3s leave out the opening cysteine and the closing phenylalanine or tryptophan. The D gene is left open where the match is weak.

TRBV19,12,.,TRBJ1-4,ASNPGQGMGKLF
TRBV7-2,14,.,TRBJ2-2,ASSPTPGHFTGELF
TRBV5-4,14,.,TRBJ1-2,ASSPDLSGVRYGYT
TRBV12-3/TRBV12-4,11,.,TRBJ1-1,ASTLGGIAEAF
TRBV13,12,.,TRBJ2-1,ASSLDLALDEQF
TRBV5-6,15,TRBD1,TRBJ1-3,ASSPGGRGFSGNTIY
TRBV28,15,.,TRBJ2-7,ASSLVTRTAFFYEQY
TRBV15,14,.,TRBJ1-4,ATSRDPRSTNEKLF
TRBV11-2,13,.,TRBJ1-4,ASSRTGSYNEKLF
TRBV9,11,TRBD2,TRBJ2-1,ASRPGGAGEQF
TRBV10-3,14,.,TRBJ2-1,AISERGHTAGNEQF
TRBV19,10,.,TRBJ2-1,ACRDFYNEQF
TRBV18,15,.,TRBJ1-3,ASSPREGSFPGNTIY
TRBV12-3/TRBV12-4,9,.,TRBJ1-4,ASSPGEKLF
TRBV9,11,.,TRBJ2-2,ASSVSPAGELF
TRBV30,12,.,TRBJ1-4,AWRGTMKYEKLF
TRBV24-1,11,.,TRBJ2-1,ATSDPLASEQF
TRBV7-2,16,.,TRBJ1-3,ASSLAPLTGPSGNTIY
TRBV15,13,.,TRBJ1-2,ATSRERGRNYGYT
TRBV5-4,14,TRBD2,TRBJ2-3,ASSSGTSGGWDTQY
TRBV11-2,10,.,TRBJ1-1,ASSPRGANAF
TRBV5-6,12,.,TRBJ1-1,ASRHTTGNTEAF
TRBV3-1/TRBV3-2,14,TRBD2,TRBJ2-1,ASSQGGTSFNNEQF
TRBV6-2/TRBV6-3,12,TRBD1,TRBJ2-2,ASSSGGRTGELF
TRBV19,12,.,TRBJ1-2,ASSILEANYGYT
TRBV28,13,TRBD2,TRBJ2-3,ASGGGGLSTDTQY
TRBV5-6,11,.,TRBJ2-5,ATQLTPQETQY
TRBV24-1,11,TRBD1,TRBJ1-1,ATEGAANTEAF
TRBV19,18,TRBD1,TRBJ1-5,ASSIEGTGGAAHNNQPQH
TRBV18,13,.,TRBJ1-1,ASSLTAPVHRSAF
TRBV19,9,.,TRBJ2-3,ASKVLHTQY
TRBV21-1,11,.,TRBJ1-5,ASSRRSNQPQH
TRBV7-9,14,TRBD1,TRBJ1-2,ASSLGFRGILAGYT
TRBV11-2,12,TRBD1,TRBJ1-4,ASSLTGVDEKLF
TRBV7-2,14,TRBD2,TRBJ2-5,ASSLGLAGWQETQY
TRBV28,11,.,TRBJ1-5,ATYKGPNQPQH
TRBV28,11,TRBD1,TRBJ1-5,ASSDRGRQPQH
TRBV20-1,9,.,TRBJ1-1,SGRGNTEAF
TRBV7-2,13,.,TRBJ2-5,ASSLSTNGQGTQY
TRBV5-1,12,.,TRBJ1-1,ASSLDRVNTEAF
TRBV27,12,TRBD1,TRBJ1-2,ASSNRGYDYGYT
TRBV6-5,11,.,TRBJ1-2,ASSHDRNYGYT
TRBV12-3/TRBV12-4,11,.,TRBJ1-1,ASSLATGTEAF
TRBV29-1,11,.,TRBJ1-1,SVEPQLNTEAF
TRBV4-1,15,.,TRBJ2-2,ASSQDEGVANTGELF
TRBV7-9,11,.,TRBJ1-2,ASSHPTSWGYT
TRBV9,13,.,TRBJ2-2,ASSRGGQNTGELF
TRBV27,16,.,TRBJ1-6,ASSLKRPTGSYNSPLH
TRBV9,10,.,TRBJ2-5,ASSVGEETQY
TRBV7-9,14,.,TRBJ1-1,ASSLPGDRHNTEAF
TRBV19,14,.,TRBJ1-3,ASSWDASASGNTIY
TRBV7-9,11,TRBD1,TRBJ2-7,ASSFNRGDEQY
TRBV28,12,.,TRBJ1-2,ASSLLEDGYGYT